Only one count was recorded for the clone carrying this TCR beta chain. The sample is drawn from a study of T cell changes during pregnancy in multiple sclerosis. Only in-frame clones appear in the TCRdb table, and some are missing; sequencing was by immunoSEQ multiplex PCR. The data contain about 120,000 clones, approximately 93% of them seen just once; the ten biggest clones take up 6.2%. The receptor's source is a female donor with multiple sclerosis, enrolled in a pregnancy study. The source was peripheral blood, collected before pregnancy.

In DNA form, the CDR3 reads TGTGCCAGCAGCTTGTTTACAAGGGGAGAGACCCAGTACTTC. The encoded protein is CASSLFTRGETQYF. The rearrangement links TRBV5-4 to TRBJ2-5; TRBD1 might be the D (5 bases). Deletions cut 1 base from V and 4 bases from J, with 11 bases between. Germline V gives CDR1 SGHNT, CDR2 YYREEE (reference sequence). The CDR3 consists of 14 residues. The whole variable domain, remainder taken from reference TRBV5-4 and TRBJ2-5, is ETGVTQSPTHLIKTRGQQVTLRCSSQSGHNTVSWYQQALGQGPQFIFQYYREEENGRGNFPPRFSGLQFPNYSSELNVNALELDDSALYLCASSLFTRGETQYFGPGTRLLVL.